This T cell receptor (beta chain) was observed in a study of blood T cell repertoires in COVID-19. Study background: Spain, Italy and the United States supplied samples that represented acute and convalescent COVID-19. Nucleic acid was either cDNA or gDNA, and it came from T cells, B-cell-depleted T cells, or PBMCs.

In the study's own analysis: Cell counts per sample came from amplifying reference gene primers. Assay used: immunoSEQ multiplex PCR; TCRdb lists only in-frame clones, some missing. V and J calls and clone size are copied from that table; D and trimming were computed from the DNA. The repertoire consists of about 330,000 clones, with roughly 90% occurring once and the leading ten covering 3.5% to 4%. Germline assignment: CDR1 LNHDA and CDR2 SQIVND (reference sequence). This CDR3 contains 14 residues. The junction had 4 bases not matched to a gene; V was cut back by 6 bases and J by 7 bases. Sample: peripheral blood. The genes are TRBV19 and TRBJ1-5, with 12 bases that match TRBD1. This receptor was taken from a woman aged 45-59 years with active or convalescent COVID-19. This CDR3 is CASRGQGAEQPQHF. The CDR3, as DNA: TGTGCCAGTAGGGGACAGGGGGCTGAGCAGCCCCAGCATTTT.